This T cell receptor (beta chain) was captured in a study of T cell responses to AZD1222 COVID-19 vaccine. Study-wide results and limits: Spike-specific TCR breadth and depth grew following two AZD1222 doses.

The CDR3 consists of 12 residues. Germline assignment: CDR1 ENHRY and CDR2 SYGVKD. The V and J ends lost 6 bases and 5 bases, in that order; junction bases with no gene match: 2. Regarding this clone: Its antigen is as yet unknown.

Produced via immunoSEQ multiplex PCR; TCRdb's table is partial and in-frame only. The sample lists approximately 180,000 clones, about nine tenths occurring once. This sequence joins TRBV10-3 and TRBJ2-5; TRBD2 aligns across 8 bases. The sequenced sample was peripheral blood, obtained on day 0 of AZD1222 vaccination. The receptor was derived from an adult in good health. The CDR3 loop is CAISGGVETQYF. The CDR3 bases are TGTGCCATCAGCGGGGGGGTTGAGACCCAGTACTTC.